This TCR beta chain was identified in a study of PD-1 blockade in classical Hodgkin lymphoma (dated by TCRdb to about 2020). For the study in its entirety: Nivolumab dosing was 3 mg/kg intravenously every 2 weeks, continuing until either disease progression or unacceptable toxicity. A peripheral blood immune signature of response to PD-1 blockade in classical Hodgkin lymphoma was defined using TCR beta sequencing and CyTOF. What the authors observed across the whole study: Trial patients achieving complete response had baseline diversity similar to newly diagnosed patients, whereas partial responders and progressors had significantly lower diversity. By C4D1, a significant rise was seen in CD4+ TCR diversity but not in CD8+ TCR diversity (p=0.0027 vs p=0.16), and the rise was most apparent among complete responders (p=0.02). Lower diversity was seen in patients whose nivolumab began less than 1 year after ASCT, and these patients were left out of later analyses so that immune reconstitution would not confound the results. The study was restricted to a single clinical trial cohort, and the causes of repertoire differences, possibly disease activity or prior therapy, were left undefined. Baseline TCR diversity was reported to be lower in newly diagnosed patients than in healthy donors, and even lower in relapsed/refractory patients.

Remarks on this clone: Its antigen specificity is not known. Base qualities are missing; no much larger clone stands one base away.

Explained via the paper, the time point label denotes: cycle 2 day 1 (C2D1) of nivolumab. All trial patients had relapsed after autologous stem cell transplantation, with cohorts A, B and C differing in prior brentuximab vedotin exposure. The trial cohort was composed of about 58 patients with relapsed/refractory classical Hodgkin lymphoma, for whom complete response, partial response or progressive disease was recorded as best overall response. Trial patients were treated with single-agent nivolumab in the multi-cohort phase II CheckMate 205 trial. An independent review committee assessed best overall response using the 2007 International Working Group response criteria. Trial PBMCs were obtained immediately prior to nivolumab initiation (C1D1) and on therapy at cycle 2 day 1 and cycle 4 day 1. After peripheral blood was drawn into 8 mL Vacutainer Cell Preparation Tubes, PBMCs were isolated by centrifugation and then cryopreserved.

The Qiagen DNeasy kit was used to extract genomic DNA both from unsorted PBMCs and from the negatively selected CD4+ and CD8+ fractions. Amplification of TCR beta CDR3 regions was done by immunoSEQ multiplex PCR with primers that anneal to V and J segments. A synthetic immune receptor repertoire was used to minimize amplification bias, and any remaining bias was removed computationally after sequencing. As for the authors' bioinformatics: Custom Python scripts were used to quantify repertoire diversity as the Shannon entropy index. Unsorted, CD4+ and CD8+ repertoires were analyzed separately, except in combined analyses where CD4+ and CD8+ sequences were merged in silico. Clonal expansion was defined as a frequency increase of at least 2-fold after treatment compared with C1D1, and clones undetected at baseline were assigned a pseudocount of 0.5. Singleton clones were defined as clones with 0 or 1 copy at C1D1, and non-singleton clones were defined as clones with 2 or more copies. Clones expanded in unsorted samples were labelled as CD4+, CD8+ or unknown by matching protein sequences in sorted samples from the same patient. Wilcoxon tests on paired samples were used to test changes in diversity from C1D1 to C4D1. TCRdb retrieved this table from immuneACCESS and kept in-frame rearrangements only. Not all clones are present; in checked studies, unresolved V genes account for under half, and no reason is known for the remainder. Clone size and the V and J calls come from that table; the DNA yielded D and trimming. The sample table contains approximately 14,000 clones; only one count was recorded for around 83% of them. Clones ranked in the top ten supply around 27% of the sample.

Trimming takes 4 bases from V and 4 bases from J, and the germline ends sit 20 bases apart. The germline V gene yields SGHTA for CDR1 and FQGTGA for CDR2. The CDR3, cysteine through phenylalanine, is 17 amino acids long. Of all the DNA, just the CDR3 is kept, 51 bases in frame from base 1. Recombination connected TRBV7-3 to TRBJ2-1; matching of 6 bases hints at TRBD1 as the D gene. This clonotype originated in a human donor with classical Hodgkin lymphoma. This material consisted of peripheral blood mononuclear cells (PBMCs), taken before the second cycle of nivolumab. At the DNA level, the sequence is TGTGCCAGCAGCTATTACGACAGGCCGACTCCATACAATGAGCAGTTCTTC. Its coded protein is CASSYYDRPTPYNEQFF.